What follows are 5 T cell receptor beta chains derived from one specimen sequenced in a study of shared clonotypes between healthy human individuals (dated by TCRdb to 2018 to 2020). The library was generated by the immunoSEQ multiplex PCR assay. Not all clones reach the TCRdb copy of this immuneACCESS table, which keeps in-frame sequences only. Checked studies attribute under half of the gap to unresolved V genes and leave the rest unexplained. This sample lists fewer than 500,000 clones; almost 80% were detected once. Approximately 12% of the sample lies in the top ten. Input material: PBMCs. These receptors came from a woman aged 35 to 49 in good health. Some clones in this sample may be carry-over from other donors' samples.

The V gene is TRBV28, the J gene TRBJ2-6; D not resolved. V shed 4 bases and J shed 0 bases, with 4 bases lying between them. Germline lookup yields CDR1 MDHEN and CDR2 SYDVKM. The CDR3 covers 14 residues. DNA of the CDR3: TGTGCCAGCAGTTCGGTCTCTGGGGCCAACGTCCTGACTTTC. Its translation is CASSSVSGANVLTF. The full variable domain, with the rest looked up from reference TRBV28 and TRBJ2-6, is DVKVTQSSRYLVKRTGEKVFLECVQDMDHENMFWYRQDPGLGLRLIYFSYDVKMKEKGDIPEGYSVSREKKERFSLILESASTNQTSMYLCASSSVSGANVLTFGAGSRLTVL.

A few counts support this clone. V and J are TRBV11-2 and TRBJ2-5; TRBD2 might be the D (7 bases). Germline V gene lookup returns CDR1 SGHAT and CDR2 FQNNGV. The CDR3 is made up of 15 amino acids. V gave up 7 bases and J gave up 5 bases, with 20 bases separating them. The CDR3 protein is CASTDGGGSFETQYF. As DNA, the CDR3 is TGTGCCAGCACCGATGGGGGCGGGAGTTTTGAGACCCAGTACTTC.

The J gene is TRBJ2-4, the V gene TRBV19; perhaps TRBD2 as D (5 bases). The CDR3 has 16 amino acids. V lost 5 bases, J lost 0 bases, and 14 bases lay in between. CDR1 and CDR2 from the germline V gene are LNHDA and SQIVND (reference sequence). CDR3 DNA sequence: TGTGCCAGTAGTGTCCCCGGGGAGTTAGCCAAAAACATTCAGTACTTC. Amino acid sequence: CASSVPGELAKNIQYF.

A few counts support this clone. This specimen includes other DNA sequences encoding the same CDR3. Written as DNA, the CDR3 is TGTGCCAGCAGTTTCGGGCGTTCCTACGAGCAGTACTTC. Amino acid sequence: CASSFGRSYEQYF. The J gene is TRBJ2-7, the V gene TRBV27; D remains ambiguous. The germline V and J ends were trimmed by 3 bases and 1 base, with 7 bases remaining between them. This CDR3 comprises 13 residues. Germline V gene lookup returns CDR1 MNHEY and CDR2 SMNVEV (reference sequence).

For this clone: This specimen includes other DNA sequences encoding the same CDR3. This sequence joins TRBV7-2 and TRBJ1-5; D is possibly TRBD1 (5 bases). CDR3 length equals 15 residues. CDR1 is SGHTA and CDR2 is FQGNSA in the germline V gene. Between the trimmed V and J ends, which lost 1 base and 1 base, there was a span of 8 bases. Here the CDR3 DNA reads TGTGCCAGCAGCTTAGTGCAGGGCAGCAATCAGCCCCAGCATTTT. This gives the protein CASSLVQGSNQPQHF.